Listed below are T cell receptor beta chains from one sample, sequenced in a study of cytomegalovirus exposure and HLA in healthy donors. Clones were sequenced by immunoSEQ multiplex PCR, and TCRdb holds only the in-frame ones, with some missing. In the table there are around 85,000 clones, 70% to 80% of which are singletons. The sample consisted of PBMCs. Receptors originate from a woman between 50 and 59 years old in good health and CMV-seropositive. Both conserved end residues are part of each CDR3. A D gene is named only where the DNA matches it firmly. Where a row states a size, it is once, few, many or the class of an expanded clone; other rows omit it.

V: TRBV12-5
J: TRBJ2-3
D: TRBD2
size: -
DNA: TGTGCTAGTGGCAAAGCGGGGGGGCCCCCAGATACGCAGTATTTT
CDR3: CASGKAGGPPDTQYF

V: TRBV7-6
J: TRBJ2-3
D: -
size: -
DNA: TGTGCCAGCAGCCCCGAGCAACTAGTTGGGCCAGATACGCAGTATTTT
CDR3: CASSPEQLVGPDTQYF

V: TRBV7-8
J: TRBJ1-1
D: TRBD1
size: -
DNA: TGTGCCAGCAGCTTAGAGGCGGGACAGGGGATTGAAGCTTTCTTT
CDR3: CASSLEAGQGIEAFF

V: TRBV4-1
J: TRBJ1-6
D: TRBD1
size: -
DNA: TGCGCCACTTCGGACCGGACAGGGTATAATTCACCCCTCCACTTT
CDR3: CATSDRTGYNSPLHF

V: TRBV4-2
J: TRBJ2-1
D: TRBD2
size: once
DNA: TGTGCCAGCAGCCAAGTAATGGGACTAGCGGGGAATGAGCAGTTCTTC
CDR3: CASSQVMGLAGNEQFF

V: TRBV27
J: TRBJ2-1
D: -
size: once
DNA: TGTGCCAGCAGACCAAAGGAGCAGGGGCCGGGGTACAATGAGCAGTTCTTC
CDR3: CASRPKEQGPGYNEQFF

V: TRBV5-1
J: TRBJ2-5
D: -
size: once
DNA: TGCGCCAGCAGCTTGGCGGTTCACCAAGAGACCCAGTACTTC
CDR3: CASSLAVHQETQYF

V: TRBV5-1
J: TRBJ1-1
D: -
size: -
DNA: TGCGCCAGCAGCGTCGCAACAGGACACACTGAAGCTTTCTTT
CDR3: CASSVATGHTEAFF

V: TRBV18
J: TRBJ2-1
D: TRBD1
size: -
DNA: TGTGCCAGCTCACCAACGACAGGGGGCATCAATGAGCAGTTCTTC
CDR3: CASSPTTGGINEQFF

V: TRBV7-3
J: TRBJ2-7
D: TRBD2
size: -
DNA: TGTGCCAGCAGCTTAATGGCGGGGGGGCCGTACGAGCAGTACTTC
CDR3: CASSLMAGGPYEQYF

V: TRBV15
J: TRBJ2-2
D: -
size: -
DNA: TGTGCCACCAGCCCTCTGATGATTAGCCCGAACACCGGGGAGCTGTTTTTT
CDR3: CATSPLMISPNTGELFF

V: TRBV7-9
J: TRBJ1-6
D: -
size: -
DNA: TGTGCCAGCAGCCGCATTTTCGCGGCAGGGCGAAATTCACCCCTCCACTTT
CDR3: CASSRIFAAGRNSPLHF

V: TRBV2
J: TRBJ1-1
D: -
size: once
DNA: TGTGCCAGCAGTGAACAGGGTATGAACACTGAAGCTTTCTTT
CDR3: CASSEQGMNTEAFF

V: TRBV25-1
J: TRBJ1-5
D: TRBD1
size: -
DNA: TGTGCCAGCGGAGAGGACAGGGATAGCAATCAGCCCCAGCATTTT
CDR3: CASGEDRDSNQPQHF

V: TRBV9
J: TRBJ2-7
D: TRBD1
size: -
DNA: TGTGCCAGCAGCCCCCGGACAGGGGGCATTTTTTACGAGCAGTACTTC
CDR3: CASSPRTGGIFYEQYF

V: TRBV6-1
J: TRBJ1-5
D: -
size: -
DNA: TGTGCCAGCGTTTCAGGGGGCAATCAGCCCCAGCATTTT
CDR3: CASVSGGNQPQHF

V: TRBV5-1
J: TRBJ1-1
D: -
size: few
DNA: TGCGCCAGCGTCTCTGAGATGAACACTGAAGCTTTCTTT
CDR3: CASVSEMNTEAFF

V: TRBV7-2
J: TRBJ2-3
D: TRBD2
size: -
DNA: TGTGCCAGCAGCTGGCGGGGGGACACAGATACGCAGTATTTT
CDR3: CASSWRGDTDTQYF

V: TRBV5-8
J: TRBJ2-1
D: TRBD1
size: -
DNA: TGTGCCAGCAGCCAGACCCTGGACAGGGGGTCTAACAATGAGCAGTTCTTC
CDR3: CASSQTLDRGSNNEQFF

V: TRBV19
J: TRBJ1-1
D: -
size: -
DNA: TGTGCCAGTTCCTTTAGGCGGTTGCGGACTGAAGCTTTCTTT
CDR3: CASSFRRLRTEAFF

V: TRBV29-1
J: TRBJ2-1
D: TRBD2
size: -
DNA: TGCAGCGTTGGAGCGGCTAGCGGGAGTACCTACAATGAGCAGTTCTTC
CDR3: CSVGAASGSTYNEQFF

V: TRBV5-4
J: TRBJ2-5
D: -
size: -
DNA: TGTGCCAGCAGCTCGGACAGAAAAGAGACCCAGTACTTC
CDR3: CASSSDRKETQYF

V: TRBV5-5
J: TRBJ2-7
D: TRBD2
size: -
DNA: TGTGCCAGCAGCCGACTAGCGATGGCCTACGAGCAGTACTTC
CDR3: CASSRLAMAYEQYF

V: TRBV6-4
J: TRBJ2-1
D: TRBD2
size: -
DNA: TGTGCCAGCAGTACTAGCGGGAGGCTGAATGAGCAGTTCTTC
CDR3: CASSTSGRLNEQFF

V: TRBV18
J: TRBJ1-2
D: -
size: -
DNA: TGTGCCAGCTCACCACTTGACGGGGAACATGGCTACACCTTC
CDR3: CASSPLDGEHGYTF

V: TRBV11-2
J: TRBJ2-1
D: TRBD1
size: -
DNA: TGTGCCAGCAGATCAGGGACAGGGAGGAATGAGCAGTTCTTC
CDR3: CASRSGTGRNEQFF

V: TRBV30
J: TRBJ1-6
D: -
size: -
DNA: TGTGCCTGGACCCCCAGAGGGAATTCACCCCTCCACTTT
CDR3: CAWTPRGNSPLHF

V: TRBV30
J: TRBJ1-1
D: -
size: -
DNA: TGTGCCTGCCTGGGACTGCCCATGAACACTGAAGCTTTCTTT
CDR3: CACLGLPMNTEAFF

V: TRBV19
J: TRBJ1-1
D: -
size: few
DNA: TGTGCCAGTAGTATTAGAGTGGAGGGAGTGAACACTGAAGCTTTCTTT
CDR3: CASSIRVEGVNTEAFF

V: TRBV7-6
J: TRBJ2-5
D: -
size: -
DNA: TGTGCCAGCAGCTTAGGGTCAGGGATAGAGACCCAGTACTTC
CDR3: CASSLGSGIETQYF

V: TRBV2
J: TRBJ1-1
D: -
size: -
DNA: TGTGCCAGCAGTGAAGCGCTAAGTAGTGTTTTCTTT
CDR3: CASSEALSSVFF

V: TRBV7-9
J: TRBJ1-3
D: TRBD1
size: -
DNA: TGTGCCAGCAGCCCCGACGAGACAGGGCCCGGAAACACCATATATTTT
CDR3: CASSPDETGPGNTIYF

V: TRBV5-1
J: TRBJ1-6
D: -
size: -
DNA: TGCGCCAGCAGCTTAGTACAGCACGATTCACCCCTCCACTTT
CDR3: CASSLVQHDSPLHF

V: TRBV9
J: TRBJ2-2
D: -
size: -
DNA: TGTGCCAGCAACCCCGGTGGGCCGTCAAGGGAGCTGTTTTTT
CDR3: CASNPGGPSRELFF

V: TRBV13
J: TRBJ1-1
D: -
size: -
DNA: TGTGCCAGCAGCTTAGCCAGGGGAACTGAAGCTTTCTTT
CDR3: CASSLARGTEAFF

V: TRBV7-3
J: TRBJ2-4
D: -
size: -
DNA: TGTGCCAGCAGCTTAAGCGGGGCAAAGGACATTCAGTACTTC
CDR3: CASSLSGAKDIQYF

V: TRBV5-5
J: TRBJ2-7
D: TRBD2
size: once
DNA: TGTGCCAGCAGCTTGGGTGTTGGCGGGGGGGCCTACGAGCAGTACTTC
CDR3: CASSLGVGGGAYEQYF

V: TRBV19
J: TRBJ2-1
D: -
size: few
DNA: TGTGCCAGTAGTATTGCGGCCTGGGATGAGCAGTTCTTC
CDR3: CASSIAAWDEQFF

V: TRBV19
J: TRBJ2-3
D: TRBD1
size: -
DNA: TGTGCCACCCAAGACAGGGACACAGATACGCAGTATTTT
CDR3: CATQDRDTDTQYF

V: TRBV2
J: TRBJ1-2
D: -
size: -
DNA: TGTGCCAGCAGTGATGGGGAGACGGGAAGAAGCTATGGCTACACCTTC
CDR3: CASSDGETGRSYGYTF

V: TRBV29-1
J: TRBJ2-1
D: TRBD2
size: once
DNA: TGCAGCGTTGAGGAGCTAGCGGCCTACAATGAGCAGTTCTTC
CDR3: CSVEELAAYNEQFF

V: TRBV4-1
J: TRBJ1-1
D: -
size: -
DNA: TGCGCCAGCAGCCAAGATCTTAAGACAGCGAACACTGAAGCTTTCTTT
CDR3: CASSQDLKTANTEAFF

V: TRBV19
J: TRBJ2-1
D: TRBD1
size: -
DNA: TGTGCCAGTAGTATAGGACCAGGGGGAAACAATGAGCAGTTCTTC
CDR3: CASSIGPGGNNEQFF

V: TRBV13
J: TRBJ1-5
D: -
size: -
DNA: TGTGCCAGCAGCTCCACAGGGAGCAATCAGCCCCAGCATTTT
CDR3: CASSSTGSNQPQHF

V: TRBV7-6
J: TRBJ2-5
D: TRBD2
size: -
DNA: TGTGCCAGCAGCTTATTGACTAGCGGGGGTTGGGCAGAGACCCAGTACTTC
CDR3: CASSLLTSGGWAETQYF

V: TRBV5-6
J: TRBJ1-5
D: -
size: -
DNA: TGTGCCAGCTCGACAGAAAATCAGCCCCAGCATTTT
CDR3: CASSTENQPQHF

V: TRBV7-8
J: TRBJ2-3
D: TRBD1
size: few
DNA: TGTGCCAGCAGCCTGGACAGGGCGGCAGATACGCAGTATTTT
CDR3: CASSLDRAADTQYF

V: TRBV11-3
J: TRBJ2-5
D: TRBD2
size: -
DNA: TGTGCCAGCCGGGGGGGGGAGACCCAGTACTTC
CDR3: CASRGGETQYF

V: TRBV5-1
J: TRBJ2-3
D: -
size: -
DNA: TGCGCCAGCAGCGGGGCCCTGGAAAGCACAGATACGCAGTATTTT
CDR3: CASSGALESTDTQYF

V: TRBV18
J: TRBJ2-1
D: TRBD1
size: -
DNA: TGTGCCAGCTCACCCGGAGGACAGGGGGGAAATGAGCAGTTCTTC
CDR3: CASSPGGQGGNEQFF

V: TRBV10-3
J: TRBJ1-2
D: -
size: -
DNA: TGTGCCACCATGGCCTTTGGGCCCGGATTCGGCTATGGCTACACCTTC
CDR3: CATMAFGPGFGYGYTF

V: TRBV5-1
J: TRBJ2-1
D: TRBD2
size: few
DNA: TGCGCCAGCAGCTTACTAGCGGGCCATGAGCAGTTCTTC
CDR3: CASSLLAGHEQFF

V: TRBV5-1
J: TRBJ2-5
D: TRBD2
size: -
DNA: TGCGCCAGCAGCAGTAGCGGGGGAATGGCCCAAGAGACCCAGTACTTC
CDR3: CASSSSGGMAQETQYF

V: TRBV7-9
J: TRBJ1-2
D: -
size: -
DNA: TGTGCCAGCAGCTTAAACAGCTACTATGGCTACACCTTC
CDR3: CASSLNSYYGYTF

V: TRBV4-1
J: TRBJ2-7
D: TRBD2
size: -
DNA: TGCGCCAGCAGCAAGACTAGCGGGGGGAACTACGAGCAGTACTTC
CDR3: CASSKTSGGNYEQYF

V: TRBV2
J: TRBJ1-1
D: TRBD1
size: -
DNA: TGTGCCAGCAGTAAAGGGACAGGCGTCTTGAACACTGAAGCTTTCTTT
CDR3: CASSKGTGVLNTEAFF

V: TRBV7-2
J: TRBJ2-2
D: TRBD2
size: -
DNA: TGTGCCAGCAGCCAAGCAGCGGGGGGGGACACCGGGGAGCTGTTTTTT
CDR3: CASSQAAGGDTGELFF